This TCR beta chain was identified in a study of CD8 T cells in ankylosing spondylitis. Overall study findings and caveats: Within ankylosing spondylitis blood, a TCR beta motif made up of several highly homologous variants appeared to be characteristic. Disease-linked clones reportedly concentrated significantly in matched ankylosing spondylitis synovial fluid. Earlier authors reported some of these motif variants in reactive arthritis synovial fluid and blood.

The CDR3 totals 14 residues. Between the trimmed V and J ends, which lost 4 bases and 15 bases, there was a span of 23 bases. Germline CDR1 is SGHRS and CDR2 is YFSETQ. With molecular barcodes, quantitative 5'-RACE was used to make the TCR beta libraries. TCRdb reprocessed the 5' RACE reads with MiXCR, giving one entry per CDR3 protein. The table lists around 340,000 distinct CDR3 sequences, approximately 15% of them singletons. This clonotype has a count of ten or more. The antigen remains unidentified. The chain carries TRBV5-1 and TRBJ1-5, with unresolved D. Sequencing was done on a sample of blood, either unsorted or a sorted T cell fraction (not recorded which). This TCR was recovered from a male donor with ankylosing spondylitis or in good health (not recorded which). The CDR3, as DNA: TGCGCCAGCAGCCCTAACCCAGGAGGAGATGTACGGCATTTT. Its protein is CASSPNPGGDVRHF.